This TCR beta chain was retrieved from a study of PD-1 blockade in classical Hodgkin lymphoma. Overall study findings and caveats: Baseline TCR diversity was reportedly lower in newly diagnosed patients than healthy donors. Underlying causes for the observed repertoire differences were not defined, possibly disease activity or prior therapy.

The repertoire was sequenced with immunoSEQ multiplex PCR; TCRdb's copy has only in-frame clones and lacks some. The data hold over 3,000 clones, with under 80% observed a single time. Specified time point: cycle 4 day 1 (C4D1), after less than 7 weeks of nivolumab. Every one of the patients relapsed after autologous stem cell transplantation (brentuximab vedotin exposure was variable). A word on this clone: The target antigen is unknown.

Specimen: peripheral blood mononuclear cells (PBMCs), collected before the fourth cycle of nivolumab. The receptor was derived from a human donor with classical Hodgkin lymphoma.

CDR3: CASSAFGGGGNTIYF. CDR3 bases: TGTGCCAGCAGCGCCTTTGGAGGGGGCGGTAACACCATATATTTT. This chain connects TRBV9 to TRBJ1-3, with 7 bases identical to TRBD1. Trimming took 3 bases from V and 7 from J; bases not matched to a gene: 10. The CDR3 spans 15 residues. Germline V gives CDR1 SGDLS, CDR2 YYNGEE.